The TCR beta chain under discussion was sequenced for a study of blood T cell repertoires in COVID-19 (dated by TCRdb to 2019 to 2021). Study-wide context: The collaborator samples originated in the United States, Italy and Spain and spanned the acute and convalescent phases of COVID-19. The material from the prospective study consisted of cDNA or gDNA derived from T cells, B-cell-depleted T cells, or PBMCs. Deeply sampled blood TCRbeta repertoires from subjects exposed to, actively infected with, or recovered from COVID-19 were included in the dataset. The repertoires were released in a freely available public database meant as a resource for research on the immune response to SARS-CoV-2. Samples were obtained from the ongoing ImmuneRACE study (first 160 participants) and from 1,000 to 1,500 subjects provided by 6 global collaborators. Nearly every sample came with metadata listing a de-identified subject ID, COVID-19 status, age in years and sex. Where available, HLA class I and class II types were taken from metadata supplied by the sample provider and were not determined by assay-based typing.

The collaborating institutions used their own protocols to collect whole blood in K2EDTA tubes. For TCRbeta analysis, collaborator samples were shipped as frozen whole blood, as isolated PBMCs, or as DNA extracted from either sample type. Regarding this clone: What this receptor recognizes is not known. Per-base qualities were not stored, and no clone one base away is much larger.

Study-level results and caveats: Clinical and demographic metadata were provided uncurated, with the amount varying by source and participant.

TCRbeta CDR3 regions were amplified from genomic DNA using the immunoSEQ Assay, a bias-controlled multiplex PCR. The authors processed their data as follows. The number of nucleated cells in each sample was estimated from the amplification of reference gene primers within the assay. To quantify the absolute abundance of each unique TCRbeta CDR3 rearrangement, sequence reads were collapsed and filtered. For each sample, productive Simpson clonality was calculated as the square root of Simpson's diversity index over productive rearrangements. The immuneACCESS repertoire file appears here via TCRdb, limited to in-frame rearrangements. These files lack a portion of the clones; in checked studies, under half of the deficit traces to unresolved V genes, and the cause of the others is not known. The D gene and trimming were derived from the DNA, and the V and J assignments and clone size from that table. The sample includes nearly 110,000 clones, with about 80% observed a single time. The biggest ten clones account for around 15% of the sample.

What was sequenced was peripheral blood. The origin of this receptor is a woman aged 55-69 years with acute or convalescent COVID-19.

The CDR3 protein is CASSSQGQGGTEAFF. At the DNA level, the sequence is TGCGCCAGCAGCTCCCAGGGACAGGGGGGGACTGAAGCTTTCTTT. Recombination linked TRBV5-1 to TRBJ1-1; TRBD1 fits 11 bases in the junction. V is pruned by 3 bases and J by 5 bases, leaving 6 bases of the junction without a gene match. The CDR3 contains 15 residues, cysteine and phenylalanine counted. The DNA shown is the 45-base CDR3, in frame from base 1. CDR1 SGHRS and CDR2 YFSETQ are derived from the germline V gene.